This entry is about one TCR beta chain. Its target is unknown. Amplification from RNA transcripts yielded the TCR beta CDR3 regions. First-round RT-PCR with HTBI primers preceded a second-round multiplex PCR. A single record per CDR3 protein comes from TCRdb applying MiXCR to the multiplex PCR reads. Of 900,000 to 1,200,000 distinct CDR3 sequences listed, around a third were seen once; the top ten hold around 10%. The data were taken from a study of Graves' ophthalmopathy and Graves' hyperthyroidism. General study findings and limits: Blood also contained most of the expanded thyroid clonotypes above 0.001 frequency.

Per germline, CDR1 SQVTM and CDR2 ANQGSEA. Trimming at V came to 4 bases and at J to 8 bases, leaving 8 bases not matched to a gene. The CDR3 contains 13 residues. The receptor comes from an adult man with Graves' hyperthyroidism. Input material: peripheral blood or thyroid tissue (not recorded which). The genes are TRBV29-1 and TRBJ1-1; 9 nucleotides line up with TRBD1. As DNA, the CDR3 is TGCAGCGTTGGGTCGGCGGGACAGGGAGAAGCTTTCTTT. This gives the protein CSVGSAGQGEAFF. Together with reference TRBV29-1 and TRBJ1-1, the CDR3 gives the full variable domain: SAVISQKPSRDICQRGTSLTIQCQVDSQVTMMFWYRQQPGQSLTLIATANQGSEATYESGFVIDKFPISRPNLTFSTLTVSNMSPEDSSIYLCSVGSAGQGEAFFGQGTRLTVV.